This T cell receptor (beta chain) was recorded in a study of shared clonotypes between healthy human individuals. The authors ran the assay at deep level. The authors' processing: Junction-only sequences produced by ImmunoSEQ had no quality scores, so filtering differed. Produced via immunoSEQ multiplex PCR; TCRdb's table is partial and in-frame only. Clonal size and the V and J genes are those of that table, whereas D and trimming came from the DNA. This table holds approximately 980,000 clones, roughly 72% found once. The V segment lost 1 base and the J segment 3 bases; nucleotides outside the gene matches: 3. Germline V gives CDR1 SNHLY, CDR2 FYNNEI. The CDR3 length is 16 residues.

The chain joins TRBV2 to TRBJ2-1; 10 nucleotides match TRBD1. Sequenced sample: memory CD4+ T cells sorted from blood. Subset here: CD45RA-negative fraction. The receptor was derived from a man between 18 and 35 years old in good health. CDR3 residues: CASSEETGGNYNEQFF. CDR3 DNA sequence: TGTGCCAGCAGTGAAGAGACAGGGGGCAACTACAATGAGCAGTTCTTC.